There are many counts of the clone carrying this T cell receptor (beta chain). Its specificity is not known. A single record per CDR3 protein comes from TCRdb applying MiXCR to the reads. The table has about 140,000 distinct CDR3 sequences, 32% seen once. These data originate in a study of T cell repertoires in cytomegalovirus infection. The overall study: CMV infection and matching HLA type were both indicated by public TCR beta signatures. Study-level points and caveats: HLA-C-restricted CMV-specific TCR beta clonotypes were dominant in the ex vivo response.

Germline V lookup: CDR1 MGHRA, CDR2 YSYEKL. Trimming took 6 bases from V and 7 from J, leaving 16 bases between them. The length of the CDR3 is 13 residues. This clonotype originated in a human donor in good health (CMV status not recorded). Some clones in this sample may be carry-over from other donors' samples. Sequencing used CD8+ T cells from cultured PBMCs, obtained from culture after CMV antigen stimulation. The chain links TRBV4-1 to TRBJ2-7; perhaps TRBD2 as D (7 bases). The CDR3 nucleotides read TGCGCCAGCAGTGACACAGGGAGGGGGGAGCAGTACTTC. Protein: CASSDTGRGEQYF.